The rows below give T cell receptor beta chains drawn from one sample of a study of cytomegalovirus exposure and HLA in healthy donors. Sequenced by immunoSEQ multiplex PCR; TCRdb stores in-frame clones only, minus some. Of about 360,000 clones listed, roughly 89% are singletons. Sequenced material: PBMCs. These receptors all stem from a woman under 30 in good health and CMV-seronegative. The CDR3 runs from the conserved cysteine through the conserved F or W. D genes are given only for firm matches. Size is stated for part of the rows, as once, few or many counts, or as a class when the clone is expanded.

d_call: NA; j_call: TRBJ2-7; v_call: TRBV28; clone_size: NA; cdr3_nt: TGTGCCAGCAGCTCCGGGGTCTACGAGCAGTACTTC; cdr3_aa: CASSSGVYEQYF
d_call: TRBD1; j_call: TRBJ2-7; v_call: TRBV28; clone_size: NA; cdr3_nt: TGTGCCAGCAGTTCACCCCTCGGACAGGGGGGGAAGTACGAGCAGTACTTC; cdr3_aa: CASSSPLGQGGKYEQYF
d_call: NA; j_call: TRBJ2-3; v_call: TRBV20-1; clone_size: many; cdr3_nt: TGCAGTGCACCGAGAACAGATACGCAGTATTTT; cdr3_aa: CSAPRTDTQYF
d_call: TRBD2; j_call: TRBJ2-1; v_call: TRBV27; clone_size: NA; cdr3_nt: TGTGCCAGCAGTTTAGGGGATATAGCGGGAATGAATGAGCAGTTCTTC; cdr3_aa: CASSLGDIAGMNEQFF
d_call: NA; j_call: TRBJ2-2; v_call: TRBV6-1; clone_size: NA; cdr3_nt: TGTGCCAGCAGTGGGGGCTTATTCAACACCGGGGAGCTGTTTTTT; cdr3_aa: CASSGGLFNTGELFF
d_call: NA; j_call: TRBJ2-7; v_call: TRBV4-1; clone_size: NA; cdr3_nt: TGCGCCAGCAGCCAAGATCGGGGGTTGCCGCTCTACGAGCAGTACTTC; cdr3_aa: CASSQDRGLPLYEQYF
d_call: NA; j_call: TRBJ1-2; v_call: TRBV5-6; clone_size: few; cdr3_nt: TGTGCCAGCAGCTTGAGAGGGAGGTATGGCTACACCTTC; cdr3_aa: CASSLRGRYGYTF
d_call: TRBD1; j_call: TRBJ1-4; v_call: TRBV5-4; clone_size: NA; cdr3_nt: TGTGCCAGCAGCCCAGCAGGGGGCGCAGCTAATGAAAAACTGTTTTTT; cdr3_aa: CASSPAGGAANEKLFF
d_call: NA; j_call: TRBJ1-3; v_call: TRBV30; clone_size: NA; cdr3_nt: TGTGCCTGGAGTGTCGAGGTGATCGGAAACACCATATATTTT; cdr3_aa: CAWSVEVIGNTIYF
d_call: TRBD2; j_call: TRBJ2-1; v_call: TRBV27; clone_size: NA; cdr3_nt: TGTGCCAGCAGCCTCAGCGGGAAATACAATGAGCAGTTCTTC; cdr3_aa: CASSLSGKYNEQFF
d_call: NA; j_call: TRBJ2-1; v_call: TRBV7-9; clone_size: NA; cdr3_nt: TGTGCCAGCAGCCCCCGACGGGGTGAGCAGTTCTTC; cdr3_aa: CASSPRRGEQFF
d_call: TRBD1; j_call: TRBJ2-3; v_call: TRBV7-8; clone_size: few; cdr3_nt: TGTGCCAGCAGCTTAATGACAGGGGTGGAGCGGAGAGATACGCAGTATTTT; cdr3_aa: CASSLMTGVERRDTQYF
d_call: TRBD2; j_call: TRBJ2-7; v_call: TRBV7-9; clone_size: NA; cdr3_nt: TGTGCCAGCACCCCTCCACTAGCGCCCGAGCAGTACTTC; cdr3_aa: CASTPPLAPEQYF
d_call: TRBD2; j_call: TRBJ2-2; v_call: TRBV9; clone_size: NA; cdr3_nt: TGTGCCAGCAGCGTAGCTAGCGGGAGGGCCGGGGAGCTGTTTTTT; cdr3_aa: CASSVASGRAGELFF
d_call: NA; j_call: TRBJ1-6; v_call: TRBV2; clone_size: NA; cdr3_nt: TGTGCCAGCAGGATCCGGGACATTATTTCGAGAGATTCACCCCTCCACTTT; cdr3_aa: CASRIRDIISRDSPLHF
d_call: NA; j_call: TRBJ2-3; v_call: TRBV5-4; clone_size: NA; cdr3_nt: TGTGCCAGCAGCCCCTCGGGGGAGTACACAGATACGCAGTATTTT; cdr3_aa: CASSPSGEYTDTQYF
d_call: TRBD2; j_call: TRBJ2-7; v_call: TRBV27; clone_size: NA; cdr3_nt: TGTGCCAGCAGTTTTAGGACTAGCGGGAGTACGGGGGCCTCCTACGAGCAGTACTTC; cdr3_aa: CASSFRTSGSTGASYEQYF
d_call: TRBD2; j_call: TRBJ2-7; v_call: TRBV9; clone_size: NA; cdr3_nt: TGTGCCAGCAGCGTAGAAGGGCGGGAGGGTCTCGAGCAGTACTTC; cdr3_aa: CASSVEGREGLEQYF
d_call: TRBD1; j_call: TRBJ2-7; v_call: TRBV6-5; clone_size: NA; cdr3_nt: TGTGCCAGCAGTTACCAACAGGGGGTAGCCTACGAGCAGTACTTC; cdr3_aa: CASSYQQGVAYEQYF
d_call: NA; j_call: TRBJ2-3; v_call: TRBV14; clone_size: NA; cdr3_nt: TGTGCCAGCAAGCACAGAGATGACAGGAGGACAGATACGCAGTATTTT; cdr3_aa: CASKHRDDRRTDTQYF
d_call: TRBD1; j_call: TRBJ2-7; v_call: TRBV28; clone_size: NA; cdr3_nt: TGTGCCAGCAGGCAGGGACAGGGGGTCTACGAGCAGTACTTC; cdr3_aa: CASRQGQGVYEQYF
d_call: TRBD1; j_call: TRBJ1-2; v_call: TRBV27; clone_size: NA; cdr3_nt: TGTGCCAGCAGTTTATCGAGACAGGGGAACCCCTATGGCTACACCTTC; cdr3_aa: CASSLSRQGNPYGYTF
d_call: TRBD2; j_call: TRBJ2-7; v_call: TRBV28; clone_size: NA; cdr3_nt: TGTGCCAGCAGTTTACGGCGGGGGGGCTCCTACGAGCAGTACTTC; cdr3_aa: CASSLRRGGSYEQYF
d_call: TRBD1; j_call: TRBJ2-7; v_call: TRBV6-5; clone_size: few; cdr3_nt: TGTGCCAGCACCCGGGACAGATCCTCCTACGAGCAGTACTTC; cdr3_aa: CASTRDRSSYEQYF
d_call: NA; j_call: TRBJ1-2; v_call: TRBV5-6; clone_size: NA; cdr3_nt: TGTGCCAGCAGCTCGACTGCGAACTATGGCTACACCTTC; cdr3_aa: CASSSTANYGYTF
d_call: TRBD2; j_call: TRBJ2-2; v_call: TRBV25-1; clone_size: NA; cdr3_nt: TGTGCCAGCAGCATCCAGCGGGGTGGGAGCACCGGGGAGCTGTTTTTT; cdr3_aa: CASSIQRGGSTGELFF
d_call: TRBD2; j_call: TRBJ2-1; v_call: TRBV2; clone_size: NA; cdr3_nt: TGTGCCAGCAGGGGGACTAGCGGTTACAATGAGCAGTTCTTC; cdr3_aa: CASRGTSGYNEQFF
d_call: NA; j_call: TRBJ1-6; v_call: TRBV30; clone_size: few; cdr3_nt: TGTGCCTGGAGGGTTCCCGACAGGCGAAATTCACCCCTCCACTTT; cdr3_aa: CAWRVPDRRNSPLHF
d_call: TRBD2; j_call: TRBJ2-3; v_call: TRBV7-9; clone_size: once; cdr3_nt: TGTGCCAGCAGCTCTGCTAGCGGGAGGACGCCTGGGGGGCAGTATTTT; cdr3_aa: CASSSASGRTPGGQYF
d_call: NA; j_call: TRBJ2-3; v_call: TRBV28; clone_size: NA; cdr3_nt: TGTGCCAGCAGATCGACCGGGGGAATAGATACGCAGTATTTT; cdr3_aa: CASRSTGGIDTQYF
d_call: TRBD2; j_call: TRBJ2-7; v_call: TRBV29-1; clone_size: NA; cdr3_nt: TGCAGCGTTACGTTTCAGGGACTAGCTGGAGGAGAGCAGTACTTC; cdr3_aa: CSVTFQGLAGGEQYF
d_call: NA; j_call: TRBJ2-7; v_call: TRBV30; clone_size: NA; cdr3_nt: TGTGCCTGGAAGCTTAGAGGGAGAGGAGGCGAGCAGTACTTC; cdr3_aa: CAWKLRGRGGEQYF
d_call: NA; j_call: TRBJ1-5; v_call: TRBV19; clone_size: once; cdr3_nt: TGTGCCAGTAGTCTATATGGGTGGGCGAGCAATCAGCCCCAGCATTTT; cdr3_aa: CASSLYGWASNQPQHF
d_call: TRBD1; j_call: TRBJ1-1; v_call: TRBV10-3; clone_size: NA; cdr3_nt: TGTGCCATCAGAGGGGGCATGAACACTGAAGCTTTCTTT; cdr3_aa: CAIRGGMNTEAFF
d_call: NA; j_call: TRBJ2-7; v_call: TRBV5-4; clone_size: once; cdr3_nt: TGTGCCAGCAGTCGGTATAGTGCGTGGGAGCAGTACTTC; cdr3_aa: CASSRYSAWEQYF
d_call: NA; j_call: TRBJ2-2; v_call: TRBV5-4; clone_size: NA; cdr3_nt: TGTGCCAGCAGCTTGGATGGGGCAAGCACCGGGGAGCTGTTTTTT; cdr3_aa: CASSLDGASTGELFF
d_call: NA; j_call: TRBJ2-7; v_call: TRBV7-9; clone_size: NA; cdr3_nt: TGTGCCAGCAGCGCGGGACGTAGAGAGCAGTACTTC; cdr3_aa: CASSAGRREQYF
d_call: TRBD2; j_call: TRBJ2-7; v_call: TRBV4-2; clone_size: few; cdr3_nt: TGTGCCAGCAGCCAAGAAGGGAGCGGGAGTGCTTACGAGCAGTACTTC; cdr3_aa: CASSQEGSGSAYEQYF
d_call: TRBD1; j_call: TRBJ1-3; v_call: TRBV25-1; clone_size: NA; cdr3_nt: TGTGCCAGCAGTCCCGACAGGGGGGAGATCACCATATATTTT; cdr3_aa: CASSPDRGEITIYF
d_call: NA; j_call: TRBJ1-1; v_call: TRBV28; clone_size: NA; cdr3_nt: TGTGCCAGCATGGGCAGCCTGAACACTGAAGCTTTCTTT; cdr3_aa: CASMGSLNTEAFF
d_call: NA; j_call: TRBJ2-5; v_call: TRBV6-5; clone_size: NA; cdr3_nt: TGTGCCAGCAGTACAGGGTCGGGAAAGACCCAGTACTTC; cdr3_aa: CASSTGSGKTQYF
d_call: NA; j_call: TRBJ1-5; v_call: TRBV6-1; clone_size: NA; cdr3_nt: TGTGCCAGCAGTGGAGGAGAATATAGCAATCAGCCCCAGCATTTT; cdr3_aa: CASSGGEYSNQPQHF
d_call: NA; j_call: TRBJ1-1; v_call: TRBV30; clone_size: once; cdr3_nt: TGTGCCTGGAGTGGGGGCTCGAACACTGAAGCTTTCTTT; cdr3_aa: CAWSGGSNTEAFF